Below are 25 T cell receptor beta chains sequenced from a single sample in a study of T cells in women clearing cervical HPV infection. Produced via immunoSEQ multiplex PCR; TCRdb's table is partial and in-frame only. This sample contains 46,000 or so clones. Specimen: blood buffy coat. All receptors come from a woman between 18 and 69 years old with a cervical HPV16 infection that either progressed to CIN3+ or cleared (not recorded which).

Notes on this clone: The sequence runs out 3 residues before the end of the CDR3; the remainder is reconstructed from the germline J gene. The J gene is TRBJ2-1, the V gene TRBV6-4; tentative D call: TRBD2 (6 bases). CDR1 is MRHNA and CDR2 is SNTAGT in the germline V gene. This CDR3 spans 13 amino acids. V lost 6 bases and J 6 bases, leaving 12 bases between the germline ends. The CDR3 bases that were read are TGTGCCAGCAGCGCCGGGACTTTCAATGAG. It translates to CASSAGTFNE. The whole CDR3 region reads CASSAGTFNEQFF.

Remarks on this clone: The sequence runs out 3 residues before the end of the CDR3; the remainder is reconstructed from the germline J gene. This chain joins TRBV29-1 and TRBJ2-3; 8 positions match TRBD2. Germline CDR1 and CDR2: SQVTM and ANQGSEA. The CDR3 runs to 16 residues. The ends lost 7 bases at V and 0 bases at J; junction bases unmatched: 12. The sequenced part of the CDR3 DNA is TGCAGCGCCGCGGGGGCGGGAGGCCTTAGCACAGATACG. Protein product: CSAAGAGGLSTDT. In full, the CDR3 reads CSAAGAGGLSTDTQYF.

Points on this clone: The sequence runs out 3 residues before the end of the CDR3; the remainder is reconstructed from the germline J gene. This rearrangement joins TRBV5-1 to TRBJ2-1; 11 bases agree with TRBD2. CDR3 length equals 16 residues. In germline, CDR1 is SGHRS, CDR2 YFSETQ. The V segment lost 3 bases and the J segment 7 bases; nucleotides outside the gene matches: 9. The sequenced CDR3 bases are TGCGCCAGCAGCTATGGGCTAGCGGGAGGTTTGAATGAG. This encodes CASSYGLAGGLNE. The entire CDR3 sequence reads CASSYGLAGGLNEQFF.

As regards this clone: The read comes to an end 3 residues before the CDR3 does, leaving the germline J gene to fill in the end. The chain has TRBV19 and TRBJ2-3; TRBD2 is a possible D gene (6 bases). V was clipped by 6 bases and J by 1 base, with 17 bases between them. The CDR3 totals 16 residues. Germline V CDR1 and CDR2: LNHDA, SQIVND (reference sequence). CDR3: CASRVGWGLGTDTQYF. Incomplete CDR3 DNA: TGTGCCAGTAGAGTAGGGTGGGGACTCGGCACAGATACG.

For this clone: The CDR3 is cut off 3 residues early in the read; its end comes from the germline J gene. V gene TRBV7-9 combines with J gene TRBJ2-7; D perhaps matches TRBD2 (6 bases). The germline V gene encodes CDR1 SEHNR and CDR2 FQNEAQ (reference sequence). The ends were cut back, 1 base at V and 6 bases at J, with 10 bases in the middle. CDR3 length: 13 residues. CDR3 region: CASSLVSGVEQYF. The DNA read from the CDR3 is TGTGCCAGCAGCTTAGTTTCGGGGGTCGAG.

About this clone itself: The read stops 3 residues short of the end of the CDR3; the missing end is completed from the germline J gene. The chain carries TRBV20-1 and TRBJ2-5; a weak D match, TRBD1 (5 bases). The CDR3 length is 15 residues. Trimming stripped 1 base from V and 1 base from J, with 13 bases between. CDR1 and CDR2 (germline): DFQATT, SNEGSKA (reference sequence). CDR3: CSARGPQAIQETQYF. CDR3 bases read: TGCAGTGCTAGAGGTCCACAGGCGATCCAAGAGACC.

Note on this clone: Read coverage stops 3 residues before the CDR3 terminus; the germline J gene supplies the remainder. The J gene is TRBJ1-6, the V gene TRBV20-1; 9 bases match TRBD1. Trimming took 5 bases from V and 9 from J; bases not matched to a gene: 5. The CDR3 has 13 amino acids. Per germline, CDR1 DFQATT and CDR2 SNEGSKA (reference sequence). The DNA read from the CDR3 is TGCAGTGCTGGGGGACAGGGACGTTCACCC. Its protein is CSAGGQGRSP. The full-length CDR3 reads as CSAGGQGRSPLHF.

Notes on this clone: The sequenced fragment ends 3 residues before the CDR3 boundary, so the rest is inferred from the germline J gene. This chain links TRBV14 with TRBJ1-4; D is possibly TRBD1 (6 bases). The CDR3 is 15 amino acids. Germline V gene data show CDR1 as SGHDN and CDR2 as FVKESK. The V and J ends lost 2 bases and 2 bases respectively, with 9 bases between them. The CDR3 sequence is CASSQRTATNEKLFF. Partial CDR3 DNA: TGTGCCAGCAGCCAACGGACAGCCACTAATGAAAAA.

Comment on this clone: The missing CDR3 end, 3 residues past where the read stops, is filled in from the germline J gene. The chain joins TRBV6-1 to TRBJ1-4, with 8 nucleotides matching TRBD1. Trimming at V came to 4 bases and at J to 7 bases, leaving 8 bases not matched to a gene. Per germline, CDR1 MNHNS and CDR2 SASEGT. The CDR3 covers 15 residues. The covered CDR3 bases are TGTGCCAGCAGTGGCCAGGGGGCGTTGGCTGAAAAA. Translated, it gives CASSGQGALAEK. The complete CDR3 sequence is CASSGQGALAEKLFF.

On this clone: The CDR3 end lies 3 residues beyond the end of the read and is filled in from the germline J gene. The chain uses TRBV20-1 and TRBJ2-1; perhaps TRBD2 as D (5 bases). Looked up from germline, CDR1 is DFQATT and CDR2 is SNEGSKA (reference sequence). CDR3 length: 14 residues. V shed 5 bases and J shed 5 bases, with 16 bases lying between them. Incomplete CDR3 DNA: TGCAGTGCTCTGACTACAACCCGAAACAATGAG. Its protein is CSALTTTRNNE. The whole CDR3 reads CSALTTTRNNEQFF.

Comments on this clone: The CDR3 end lies 3 residues beyond the end of the read and is filled in from the germline J gene. This rearrangement joins TRBV20-1 to TRBJ2-5; TRBD2 might be the D (5 bases). The ends were cut back, 6 bases at V and 2 bases at J, with 13 bases in the middle. CDR1 and CDR2 from the germline V gene are DFQATT and SNEGSKA (reference sequence). The CDR3 loop spans 13 amino acids. The CDR3 protein is CSAHAGGQETQYF. The CDR3 DNA, read in part, is TGCAGTGCCCACGCTGGCGGGCAAGAGACC.

The sequenced part of the CDR3 DNA is TGTGCCAGCACCCCTCAGGTGGCATACGAG. Translating it yields CASTPQVAYE. In full, the CDR3 is CASTPQVAYEQYF. This chain joins TRBV2 and TRBJ2-7; D is unresolved. With the read ending 3 residues before the CDR3 end, the germline J gene is used to fill in that end. CDR1 SNHLY and CDR2 FYNNEI come from the germline V gene. Trimming cost V 7 bases and J 4 bases, with 14 bases left between them. The CDR3 has 13 residues.

For this clone: The sequenced fragment ends 3 residues before the CDR3 boundary, so the rest is inferred from the germline J gene. The chain carries TRBV18 and TRBJ1-1, with a tentative D call TRBD1 (6 bases). Germline CDR1 KGHSH, CDR2 LQKENI. The length of the CDR3 is 13 residues. CDR3 DNA (partial): TGTGCCAGCTCACCTGACAGGAACTATGGC. Its protein is CASSPDRNYG. The complete CDR3 protein is CASSPDRNYGAFF.

Points on this clone: Read sequence stops 3 residues before the CDR3 end, and the germline J gene provides the missing end. V usage is TRBV11-2 and J usage is TRBJ2-2, with TRBD2 as a possible D gene (5 bases). This CDR3 is built from 15 residues. Germline V lookup: CDR1 SGHAT, CDR2 FQNNGV. V was cut by 2 bases and J by 0 bases, with 7 bases left in between. The CDR3 spells CASSLLRANTGELFF. CDR3 DNA (partial): TGTGCCAGCAGCTTACTGCGGGCGAACACCGGGGAG.

With regard to this clone: The DNA ends 3 residues before the CDR3 does, and the rest of the CDR3 is filled in from the germline J gene. V and J are TRBV20-1 and TRBJ2-7; D is possibly TRBD1 (6 bases). V was clipped by 0 bases and J by 4 bases, with 22 bases between them. This CDR3 has 17 amino acids. Germline assignment: CDR1 DFQATT and CDR2 SNEGSKA (reference sequence). CDR3 loop: CSARDSSQGKVRYEQYF. The CDR3 bases that were read are TGCAGTGCTAGAGACTCTTCACAGGGAAAGGTTAGGTACGAG.

In regard to this clone: The observed sequence ends 3 residues before the CDR3 terminus, with the missing tail filled in from the germline J gene. This chain joins TRBV20-1 and TRBJ2-1; the match to TRBD2 covers 9 bases. Germline V gene data show CDR1 as DFQATT and CDR2 as SNEGSKA (reference sequence). The CDR3 runs 14 residues. After removal of 0 bases from V and 9 bases from J, the junction contained 6 bases not matched to a gene. CDR3 bases read: TGCAGTGCTAGAGATGGGCTAGCGGGACTTGAG. Amino acid sequence: CSARDGLAGLE. In full, the CDR3 reads CSARDGLAGLEQFF.

Comments on this clone: The read comes to an end 3 residues before the CDR3 does, leaving the germline J gene to fill in the end. The rearrangement uses TRBV5-6 and TRBJ2-1; a weak D match, TRBD2 (6 bases). V was shortened by 4 bases and J by 9 bases, with 17 bases between the two germline ends. This CDR3 contains 14 residues. Germline V gene lookup returns CDR1 SGHDT and CDR2 YYEEEE. The CDR3 loop reads CASSPLGGTGEQFF. CDR3 DNA, as far as it was read: TGTGCCAGCAGCCCGCTGGGGGGAACGGGTGAG.

Details on this clone: The CDR3 end falls 3 residues outside the read, so it is completed with the germline J gene. The chain carries TRBV20-1 and TRBJ2-2, with TRBD1 matching over 7 bases. Germline V CDR1 and CDR2: DFQATT, SNEGSKA (reference sequence). The junction had 5 bases not matched to a gene; V was cut back by 0 bases and J by 1 base. The CDR3 is 16 amino acids. The DNA read from the CDR3 is TGCAGTGCTAGAGATTCCAGACAGGGGAACACCGGGGAG. This gives the protein CSARDSRQGNTGE. The whole CDR3 is CSARDSRQGNTGELFF.

Notes on this clone: The CDR3 is cut off 3 residues early in the read; its end comes from the germline J gene. The chain carries TRBV7-6 and TRBJ1-5; possibly TRBD1 for D (5 bases). The CDR3 is 15 residues long. V shed 1 base and J shed 3 bases, with 10 bases lying between them. Germline values: CDR1 SGHVS, CDR2 FNYEAQ. The CDR3 region is CASSLDGTYNQPQHF. The part of the CDR3 DNA that was read is TGTGCCAGCAGCTTAGACGGGACTTACAATCAGCCC.

A note on this clone: One end of the junction fails to match germline, which may point to a read error. The CDR3 here is CASSLVQGAVDTQYF. The part of the CDR3 DNA that was read is TGTGCTAGCAGCTTAGTTCAGGGGGCCGTAGATACG. The chain recombines TRBV7-7 with TRBJ2-3; TRBD1 matches at 8 bases. Read coverage stops 3 residues before the CDR3 terminus; the germline J gene supplies the remainder. The CDR3 has 15 residues. The germline CDR1 and CDR2 sequences are SSHAT and FNYEAQ (reference sequence).

Remarks on this clone: The read terminates 3 residues ahead of where the CDR3 ends, so the germline J gene completes it. This chain joins TRBV6-4 and TRBJ2-3; the D gene is possibly TRBD2 (6 bases). Germline values: CDR1 MRHNA, CDR2 SNTAGT. The CDR3 consists of 13 residues. V lost 4 bases to trimming and J lost 2 bases, with 7 bases between them. CDR3 protein: CASSGTNTDTQYF. The part of the CDR3 DNA that was read is TGTGCCAGCAGTGGGACTAACACAGATACG.

Details on this clone: The CDR3 extends 3 residues past the end of the read, so its final part is completed from the germline J gene. V gene TRBV5-1 combines with J gene TRBJ2-1, with 11 bases aligning to TRBD2. The germline gives CDR1 SGHRS, CDR2 YFSETQ. The CDR3 is 14 amino acids. J was trimmed by 4 bases and V by 9 bases; bases with no gene match: 6. CDR3 loop: CATSGTSGYNEQFF. The covered CDR3 bases are TGCGCCACCTCCGGGACTAGCGGTTACAATGAG.

For this clone: The read halts 3 residues ahead of the CDR3 end, with the missing end drawn from the germline J gene. The V call is TRBV24-1, the J call TRBJ2-5, with TRBD1 identical over 7 bases. With V trimmed by 2 bases and J by 5 bases, 4 bases remained unmatched. CDR3 length: 14 amino acids. The germline gives CDR1 KGHDR, CDR2 SFDVKD. The sequenced part of the CDR3 DNA is TGTGCCACCAGTGATTGGCAGGGGGAGGAGACC. This translates into CATSDWQGEET. The entire CDR3 protein reads CATSDWQGEETQYF.

Notes on this clone: The read terminates 3 residues ahead of where the CDR3 ends, so the germline J gene completes it. This sequence joins TRBV6-2 or TRBV6-3 and TRBJ2-3, with TRBD1 matching over 11 bases. The CDR3 length is 16 residues. The V gene's germline CDR1 is MNHEY and CDR2 SVGEGT. The sequenced CDR3 bases are TGTGCCAGCTGTAGGGGCCGGGACAGGGGGTTTCAGCCG. It translates to CASCRGRDRGFQP. The whole CDR3 sequence is CASCRGRDRGFQPQYF.

Turning to this clone: From the germline J gene comes the end of the CDR3, since the read stops 3 residues before it. The gene calls are TRBV5-1 and TRBJ1-1; D ambiguous. Germline V gene data show CDR1 as SGHRS and CDR2 as YFSETQ. The CDR3 runs to 14 residues. Trimming stripped 0 bases from V and 4 bases from J, with 10 bases between. CDR3: CASSLGALGTEAFF. The covered CDR3 bases are TGCGCCAGCAGCTTGGGGGCTCTGGGCACTGAA.